The next 24 T cell receptor beta chains were all read from a single sample in a study of technical replicates of blood from a few donors. Sequenced by immunoSEQ multiplex PCR; TCRdb stores in-frame clones only, minus some. The table includes about 100,000 clones, around 95% detected once. The sample consisted of T cells isolated from PBMCs. These receptor sequences come from a human donor in good health.

The rearrangement links TRBV27 to TRBJ2-7, with 9 bases aligning to TRBD1. The CDR3 has 14 amino acids. With 6 bases clipped from V and 7 bases from J, the junction kept 10 bases outside the gene matches. CDR1 is MNHEY and CDR2 is SMNVEV in the germline V gene (reference sequence). The chain's CDR3 is CASRRQGGGGEQYF. For the CDR3, the DNA is TGTGCCAGCAGAAGACAGGGGGGGGGAGGGGAGCAGTACTTC.

The chain combines TRBV15 with TRBJ2-1; 9 nucleotides line up with TRBD2. Trimming cost V 1 base and J 0 bases; bases outside gene matches: 4. The germline CDR1 and CDR2 sequences are LNHNV and YYDKDF (reference sequence). The length of the CDR3 is 17 residues. For the CDR3, the DNA is TGTGCCACCAGCAGAGGCCCTAGCGGGATCTCCTACAATGAGCAGTTCTTC. Translated: CATSRGPSGISYNEQFF.

V and J are TRBV12-1 and TRBJ2-7; whether TRBD2, the table's D call, matches the DNA was not checked. TRBV12-1 is tagged as a pseudogene. This CDR3 has 12 amino acids. CDR3 DNA: TGTGCCAGCAGCGCGTTGACGGCTAGGCCCCTTTTC. The encoded protein is CASSALTARPLF.

The chain recombines TRBV15 with TRBJ2-5, with TRBD2 matching over 10 bases. CDR1 and CDR2 (germline): LNHNV, YYDKDF (reference sequence). With V trimmed by 0 bases and J by 2 bases, 15 bases remained unmatched. The CDR3 contains 20 residues. CDR3 sequence reads: CATSRDSPFSGGIRQETQYF. DNA for the CDR3: TGTGCCACCAGCAGAGATTCCCCCTTTAGCGGGGGGATCCGACAAGAGACCCAGTACTTC.

The chain uses TRBV27 and TRBJ2-7; perhaps TRBD1 as D (6 bases). The V and J ends lost 8 bases and 5 bases respectively, with 16 bases between them. The CDR3 extends over 13 amino acids. Germline loops: CDR1 MNHEY, CDR2 SMNVEV (reference sequence). CDR3 sequence (DNA): TGTGCCAGCCGGAACAGGGTGGGCCACGAGCAGTACTTC. Its protein is CASRNRVGHEQYF.

This clone was seen once. The J gene is TRBJ2-1, the V gene TRBV5-8; 13 bases fit TRBD2. Germline CDR1 and CDR2: SGHTS and YDEGEE. The CDR3 runs 19 residues. V dropped 4 bases and J dropped 5; count of bases not matched to a gene: 15. CDR3 nucleotide sequence: TGTGCCAGCAGCCCGCGACTAGCGGGGGGCCCGGCCGTAAACAATGAGCAGTTCTTC. This encodes CASSPRLAGGPAVNNEQFF.

This sequence joins TRBV25-1 and TRBJ1-1; 10 nucleotides match TRBD1. CDR1 and CDR2 from the germline V gene are MGHDK and SYGVNS. This CDR3 region has 14 residues. The V and J ends lost 7 bases and 4 bases, in that order; junction bases with no gene match: 6. CDR3 in amino acids: CASTRTGGTTEAFF. The DNA of the CDR3 is TGTGCCAGCACCCGGACAGGGGGAACCACTGAAGCTTTCTTT.

The genes are TRBV6-5 and TRBJ2-3; 8 bases line up with TRBD1. CDR3 length: 15 amino acids. Germline CDR1 and CDR2: MNHEY and SVGAGI. With V trimmed by 5 bases and J by 2 bases, 6 bases remained unmatched. The CDR3 region has the DNA TGTGCCAGCAGTCCGCCGACAGGGGCCACAGATACGCAGTATTTT. Translated, it gives CASSPPTGATDTQYF.

The V gene is TRBV28, the J gene TRBJ1-4; maybe TRBD1 (5 bases). The V gene lost 6 bases and the J gene lost 13 bases, with 12 bases spanning the gap. The CDR3 spans 11 residues. Germline-derived CDR1 and CDR2 are MDHEN and SYDVKM. This chain's CDR3 is CASSYRSVLFF. CDR3 nucleotides: TGTGCCAGCAGCTACAGGTCCGTACTGTTTTTT.

This chain joins TRBV6-1 and TRBJ2-3; D remains ambiguous. The V end was cut by 3 bases, the J end by 0 bases, with 7 bases between. The CDR3 extends over 14 amino acids. Germline CDR1 and CDR2: MNHNS and SASEGT. CDR3 nucleotide sequence: TGTGCCAGCAGTGAGCCCGAGAGCACAGATACGCAGTATTTT. It is translated as CASSEPESTDTQYF.

As to this clone: The same CDR3 arises from other DNA sequences in this sample as well. V usage is TRBV10-1 and J usage is TRBJ2-1, with 12 bases aligning to TRBD2. This CDR3 region has 15 residues. Losses at the gene ends were 0 bases for V and 6 bases for J; bases not matched to a gene: 0. CDR1 and CDR2 from the germline V gene are WNHNN and SYGVQD (reference sequence). The CDR3 spells CASSESGLAGNEQFF. In nucleotides, the CDR3 is TGCGCCAGCAGTGAGTCGGGACTAGCGGGCAATGAGCAGTTCTTC.

The count of this clone is one. This chain connects TRBV13 to TRBJ2-7; no definite D call. CDR1 and CDR2 (germline): PRHDT, FYEKMQ (reference sequence). There are 16 residues in the CDR3. V was clipped by 5 bases and J by 2 bases, with 19 bases between them. The CDR3 DNA reads as TGTGCCAGCAGCCCTAAAATTTCACGATACGCCTACGAGCAGTACTTC. Translated, it gives CASSPKISRYAYEQYF.

This sequence joins TRBV7-9 and TRBJ1-3; D possibly corresponds to TRBD1 (6 bases). The CDR3 has 15 amino acids. V was pared by 5 bases and J by 2 bases, with 13 bases between. Germline CDR1 and CDR2: SEHNR and FQNEAQ (reference sequence). CDR3 region: CASSHRQEAGNTIYF. CDR3 coding DNA: TGTGCCAGCAGCCATAGACAGGAGGCTGGAAACACCATATATTTT.

J is TRBJ2-7 and V is TRBV6-6; TRBD1 matches 10 bases. This CDR3 region has 14 residues. The V segment lost 2 bases and the J segment 5 bases; nucleotides outside the gene matches: 3. The germline CDR1 and CDR2 sequences are MNHNY and SVGAGI (reference sequence). CDR3 in DNA: TGTGCCAGCAGTTACGGGGACAGGGGTAACGAGCAGTACTTC. Its translation: CASSYGDRGNEQYF.

The chain is built from TRBV27 and TRBJ1-2; 7 bases are shared with TRBD1. The germline CDR1 and CDR2 sequences are MNHEY and SMNVEV (reference sequence). This CDR3 is 15 amino acids long. Trimming removed 2 bases from V and 0 bases from J; junction bases left unmatched: 3. The CDR3 loop is CASSLRDSSNYGYTF. Written as DNA, the CDR3 is TGTGCCAGCAGTTTAAGGGACAGCTCTAACTATGGCTACACCTTC.

V gene TRBV7-6 combines with J gene TRBJ2-7; D is uncertain. V gave up 5 bases and J gave up 3 bases, with 5 bases separating them. The CDR3 spans 11 residues. Germline V lookup: CDR1 SGHVS, CDR2 FNYEAQ. In DNA form, the CDR3 reads TGTGCCAGCAGCGCAGACTACGAGCAGTACTTC. It codes for CASSADYEQYF. Full variable domain (remainder filled in from reference TRBV7-6 and TRBJ2-7): GAGVSQSPRYKVTKRGQDVALRCDPISGHVSLYWYRQALGQGPEFLTYFNYEAQQDKSGLPNDRFSAERPEGSISTLTIQRTEQRDSAMYRCASSADYEQYFGPGTRLTVT.

The V call is TRBV28, the J call TRBJ2-1, with 10 bases lining up with TRBD2. The germline V gene encodes CDR1 MDHEN and CDR2 SYDVKM. Trimming at V came to 4 bases and at J to 6 bases, leaving 6 bases not matched to a gene. The CDR3 covers 15 residues. The CDR3 reads CASSYTSGRANEQFF. DNA of the CDR3: TGTGCCAGCAGTTATACGAGCGGGAGGGCCAATGAGCAGTTCTTC.

The chain uses TRBV5-4 and TRBJ2-1, with 12 nucleotides matching TRBD2. CDR1 is SGHNT, CDR2 YYREEE, per germline (reference sequence). V trimming: 2 bases; J trimming: 8 bases; junction bases outside the gene matches: 8. This CDR3 has 16 amino acids. CDR3 amino acids: CASSFPSGRAGDEQFF. CDR3 nucleotide sequence: TGTGCCAGCAGCTTCCCTAGCGGGAGGGCCGGGGATGAGCAGTTCTTC.

The rearrangement links TRBV5-4 to TRBJ2-7; 12 nucleotides agree with TRBD2. The V segment lost 4 bases and the J segment 0 bases; nucleotides outside the gene matches: 11. CDR1 is SGHNT, CDR2 YYREEE, per germline (reference sequence). CDR3 size: 18 residues. In DNA, the CDR3 is TGTGCCAGCAGCCGGGGGACTAGCGGGTTGCTTAGCTCCTACGAGCAGTACTTC. Amino acids: CASSRGTSGLLSSYEQYF.

This chain joins TRBV4-2 and TRBJ1-4; D is unclear. Germline CDR1 reads LGHNA; CDR2 reads YNFKEQ. The V end was cut by 0 bases, the J end by 7 bases, with 15 bases between. The CDR3 extends over 16 amino acids. CDR3: CASSQDSEVGSEKLFF. The CDR3 DNA follows: TGTGCCAGCAGCCAAGATTCGGAGGTCGGTAGTGAAAAACTGTTTTTT.

The chain uses TRBV27 and TRBJ1-5; no clear D gene. CDR1 and CDR2 from the germline V gene are MNHEY and SMNVEV (reference sequence). The ends were cut back, 1 base at V and 6 bases at J, with 10 bases in the middle. The CDR3 extends over 14 amino acids. CDR3 residues: CASSLWGEGQPQHF. In DNA form, the CDR3 reads TGTGCCAGCAGTTTATGGGGTGAGGGTCAGCCCCAGCATTTT.

The table lists this clone with a count of one. This sequence joins TRBV6-6 and TRBJ1-2; possibly TRBD1 for D (5 bases). CDR3 size: 15 residues. Trimming removed 7 bases at V and 4 bases at J, with 19 bases between. From germline, CDR1 is MNHNY and CDR2 SVGAGI (reference sequence). CDR3 DNA: TGTGCCAGCAACCCATGGGGGGAGGGGCCCTATGGCTACACCTTC. It yields the protein CASNPWGEGPYGYTF.

The CDR3, as DNA: TGTGCCAGCAGCCCTAGTCCCGACAGTTACAATGAGCAGTTCTTC. Its protein is CASSPSPDSYNEQFF. The genes are TRBV9 and TRBJ2-1; weak D call: TRBD1 (5 bases). Germline V gene data show CDR1 as SGDLS and CDR2 as YYNGEE. Trimming stripped 4 bases from V and 4 bases from J, with 15 bases between. This CDR3 spans 15 amino acids. Supplemented by reference TRBV9 and TRBJ2-1, the full variable domain reads DSGVTQTPKHLITATGQRVTLRCSPRSGDLSVYWYQQSLDQGLQFLIQYYNGEERAKGNILERFSAQQFPDLHSELNLSSLELGDSALYFCASSPSPDSYNEQFFGPGTRLTVL.

This sequence joins TRBV7-8 and TRBJ2-3; 8 bases agree with TRBD2. The junction had 7 bases not matched to a gene; V was cut back by 5 bases and J by 0 bases. The CDR3 runs 16 residues. Germline V gene sequence: CDR1 SGHVS, CDR2 FQNEAQ. CDR3 in amino acids: CASSQGGGISTDTQYF. For the CDR3, the DNA is TGTGCCAGCAGCCAGGGCGGGGGGATTAGCACAGATACGCAGTATTTT. The full variable domain, in which reference TRBV7-8 and TRBJ2-3 provide the parts outside the CDR3, is GAGVSQSPRYKVAKRGQDVALRCDPISGHVSLFWYQQALGQGPEFLTYFQNEAQLDKSGLPSDRFFAERPEGSVSTLKIQRTQQEDSAVYLCASSQGGGISTDTQYFGPGTRLTVL.